This T cell receptor beta chain was observed in a study of CD8+CD57+ T cells in acquired aplastic anemia. Sequenced patients had shown CD8+CD57+ cell expansion by flow cytometry. Profiling that covered TCR beta VDJ and CDR3 relied on genomic DNA as its template. Using its own MiXCR run on the reads, TCRdb lists one record per CDR3 protein. Counted here are around 220,000 distinct CDR3 sequences, roughly 50% occurring once; the ten biggest clones make up just under 20%. The receptor comes from a human donor with aplastic anemia. The source material was sorted CD4+, CD8+, or CD8+CD57+ T cells (not recorded which) from PBMCs.

CDR3 DNA sequence: TGTGCCAGCAGCGGGACAGGGCAGGGGGATGGCTACACCTTC. It encodes CASSGTGQGDGYTF. This chain joins TRBV4-2 and TRBJ1-2, with 9 bases that match TRBD1. Unmatched junction bases numbered 7, after V lost 5 bases and J lost 6 bases. CDR1 and CDR2 from the germline V gene are LGHNA and YNFKEQ. This CDR3 has 14 amino acids.